The sequence of this TCR beta chain was determined in a study of memory CD4+ T cells and cytomegalovirus serostatus. Comment on this clone: What it binds is not known.

Libraries were prepared by immunoSEQ multiplex PCR; TCRdb keeps only in-frame clonotypes and omits some of them. The sample has some 54,000 clones, over 60% seen once. The sort gate was single viable CD3+CD4+CD8-CD45RO+ cells for memory CD4+ T cells. Trimming removed 1 base from V and 6 bases from J; junction bases left unmatched: 12. Germline-derived CDR1 and CDR2 are SGHVS and FQNEAQ. The CDR3 loop spans 17 amino acids. Study observations and caveats: About two fifths of the roughly 150 known CMV-associated TCRbeta sequences appeared in CD4+ memory.

Sequenced input: memory CD4+ T cells from blood. The receptor was derived from an adult in good health and CMV-seropositive. The rearrangement links TRBV7-8 to TRBJ2-3; TRBD2 aligns across 8 bases. CDR3 protein: CASSLGLRGGLSDTQYF. The CDR3 DNA reads as TGTGCCAGCAGCTTAGGGTTACGGGGGGGCCTGTCCGATACGCAGTATTTT.